This TCR beta chain was documented in a study of blood T cells in healthy people across ages. Germline lookup yields CDR1 SGHDN and CDR2 FVKESK. The V and J ends lost 0 bases and 5 bases respectively, with 13 bases between them. This CDR3 contains 15 residues. This clonotype was counted a few times. Then a second PCR, running roughly 7 to 11 cycles, was carried out with a sample-barcoded 5' primer and a J-beta primer mix. In TCRdb, the 5' RACE reads were re-called with MiXCR into one record per CDR3 protein. In the table there are roughly 1,000,000 distinct CDR3 sequences, 20% to 25% of which are singletons. These same records also appear under a second study, on T cells of mothers and their children.

Material for sequencing was blood. The V call is TRBV14, the J call TRBJ2-5; no clear D. The clonotype comes from a girl aged 2-10 years in good health. In nucleotides, the CDR3 is TGTGCCAGCAGCCAAGAGCGACACCTGAGGGAGACCCAGTACTTC. Translated: CASSQERHLRETQYF.